The sequence of this T cell receptor beta chain was determined in a study of OX40 agonist ivuxolimab in advanced cancers. The table came from immunoSEQ multiplex PCR; TCRdb's copy has only in-frame clones and leaves some out. The sample consists of 45,000 to 55,000 clones, roughly 92% of them appearing once. The junction had 4 bases not matched to a gene; V was cut back by 1 base and J by 4 bases. Germline assignment: CDR1 LGHNA and CDR2 YNFKEQ. This CDR3 is 15 amino acids long. This sequence was found in an adult with an advanced solid tumor such as melanoma, head and neck, liver or kidney cancer. The J gene is TRBJ2-3, the V gene TRBV4-2; 8 nucleotides agree with TRBD2. The input for sequencing was CD4+ or CD8+ T cells sorted from blood, taken in a trial of the OX40 agonist ivuxolimab. CDR3: CASSQGRGASDTQYF. The CDR3 bases are TGTGCCAGCAGCCAAGGGCGGGGGGCATCAGATACGCAGTATTTT.